A selection of T cell receptor beta chains follows, all from one sample in a study of blood T cell repertoires in COVID-19. Assay used: immunoSEQ multiplex PCR; TCRdb lists only in-frame clones, some missing. The sample records roughly 130,000 clones, 70% to 90% being singletons. Specimen: PBMCs or T cells enriched from blood (not recorded which). The receptors originated from a woman between 45 and 65 years old with acute COVID-19. Both conserved end residues are part of each CDR3. The D gene is left open where the match is weak. Where a row states a size, it is once, few, many or the class of an expanded clone; other rows omit it.

NA	TRBV7-9	12	NA	TRBJ2-7	CASSPFSYEQYF	TGTGCCAGCAGCCCCTTCTCCTACGAGCAGTACTTC
TRBD1	TRBV5-1	16	NA	TRBJ1-2	CASSSKQGPKIYGYTF	TGCGCCAGCAGCTCAAAACAGGGGCCTAAGATCTATGGCTACACCTTC
NA	TRBV13	15	once	TRBJ1-1	CASSLQGLVNTEAFF	TGTGCCAGCAGCTTGCAGGGGCTCGTAAACACTGAAGCTTTCTTT
NA	TRBV5-8	15	NA	TRBJ2-2	CASSLQWGRTGELFF	TGTGCCAGCAGCTTGCAATGGGGGCGGACCGGGGAGCTGTTTTTT
NA	TRBV5-8	15	NA	TRBJ1-6	CASSLDGRNNSPLHF	TGTGCCAGCAGCTTGGACGGGAGGAATAATTCACCCCTCCACTTT
NA	TRBV19	14	NA	TRBJ1-1	CASRNRVEGTEAFF	TGTGCCAGTAGAAACAGGGTCGAGGGCACTGAAGCTTTCTTT
TRBD1	TRBV9	14	once	TRBJ2-3	CASSTGQVPDTQYF	TGTGCCAGCAGCACTGGACAGGTACCAGATACGCAGTATTTT
TRBD1	TRBV27	15	NA	TRBJ2-7	CASSAARQGMREQYF	TGTGCCAGCAGTGCCGCCCGACAGGGAATGAGGGAGCAGTACTTC
NA	TRBV11-2	17	few	TRBJ1-6	CASSLGKGVVSNSPLHF	TGTGCCAGCAGCTTAGGAAAAGGGGTGGTATCTAATTCACCCCTCCACTTT
NA	TRBV5-1	14	NA	TRBJ1-4	CASSTSGANEKLFF	TGCGCCAGCAGCACCTCAGGGGCTAATGAAAAACTGTTTTTT
NA	TRBV7-8	15	NA	TRBJ2-1	CASSLPTSSYNEQFF	TGTGCCAGCAGCTTACCGACTAGTTCCTACAATGAGCAGTTCTTC
NA	TRBV7-2	15	NA	TRBJ1-2	CASSLAVGEGYGYTF	TGTGCCAGCAGCTTAGCCGTGGGGGAGGGCTATGGCTACACCTTC
TRBD1	TRBV14	14	NA	TRBJ2-7	CASSPGTGRFEQYF	TGTGCCAGCAGCCCCGGGACAGGGAGATTCGAGCAGTACTTC
NA	TRBV4-2	14	many	TRBJ1-2	CASSQDRANYGYTF	TGTGCCAGCAGCCAAGACAGGGCTAACTATGGCTACACCTTC
NA	TRBV2	15	NA	TRBJ1-5	CASRGGGTRNQPQHF	TGTGCCAGCAGGGGTGGGGGGACGCGCAATCAGCCCCAGCATTTT
NA	TRBV2	14	NA	TRBJ1-2	CASSQDSLNYGYTF	TGTGCCAGCAGTCAGGACAGCCTTAACTATGGCTACACCTTC
NA	TRBV30	11	NA	TRBJ2-1	CAWREQTLQFF	TGTGCCTGGAGGGAGCAGACGCTCCAGTTCTTC
NA	TRBV21-1	14	NA	TRBJ2-7	CASSPAGVSYEQYF	TGTGCCAGCAGCCCAGCGGGTGTCTCCTACGAGCAGTACTTC
TRBD1	TRBV5-4	15	NA	TRBJ1-1	CASSLPTGVATEAFF	TGTGCCAGCAGCCTCCCGACAGGGGTCGCCACTGAAGCTTTCTTT
NA	TRBV29-1	13	NA	TRBJ1-4	CSVQPGGHEKLFF	TGCAGCGTTCAACCCGGGGGTCATGAAAAACTGTTTTTT
TRBD2	TRBV15	15	NA	TRBJ2-1	CATSRVTSDYNEQFF	TGTGCCACCAGCAGAGTTACTAGCGACTACAATGAGCAGTTCTTC
TRBD1	TRBV7-9	13	NA	TRBJ2-7	CASSRTGNHEQYF	TGTGCCAGCAGCCGGACAGGGAACCACGAGCAGTACTTC
TRBD2	TRBV7-9	15	NA	TRBJ2-7	CASSLDSTSGNEQYF	TGTGCCAGCAGCTTAGATTCTACTAGCGGGAACGAGCAGTACTTC
NA	TRBV30	14	NA	TRBJ1-4	CAWSVPGGSLKLFF	TGTGCCTGGAGTGTCCCGGGGGGCTCGTTAAAACTGTTTTTT